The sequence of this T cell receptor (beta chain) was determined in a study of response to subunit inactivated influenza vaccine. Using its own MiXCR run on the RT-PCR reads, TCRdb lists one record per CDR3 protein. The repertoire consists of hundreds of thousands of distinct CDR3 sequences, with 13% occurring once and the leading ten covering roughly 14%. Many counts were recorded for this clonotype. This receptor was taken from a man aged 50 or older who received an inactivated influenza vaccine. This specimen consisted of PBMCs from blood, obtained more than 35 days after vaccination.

The CDR3 nucleotides read TGCGCCAGCAGCTTGTTAGCGGGGGGGCAGAGTGAGCAGTTCTTC. Translating it yields CASSLLAGGQSEQFF. V is TRBV5-1 and J is TRBJ2-1; 11 bases match TRBD2. Germline values: CDR1 SGHRS, CDR2 YFSETQ. The CDR3 is made up of 15 amino acids. J lost 9 bases, V lost 1 base, and 6 bases had no gene match.